This T cell receptor beta chain is from a study of blood T cell repertoires in COVID-19. About the study: Spain, Italy and the United States supplied samples that represented acute and convalescent COVID-19. Sample material is recorded as cDNA or gDNA derived from T cells, B-cell-depleted T cells, or PBMCs.

CDR3 length: 14 residues. The V gene lost 0 bases and the J gene lost 5 bases, with 10 bases spanning the gap. In germline, CDR1 is MNHEY, CDR2 SVGAGI. Original methodology: Amplifying reference gene primers gave estimates of nucleated cell counts. Assay used: immunoSEQ multiplex PCR; TCRdb lists only in-frame clones, some missing. From that table come the V and J calls and clone size; the DNA was used to work out D and trimming. The top ten hold around 2.3% of the sample, which has 150,000 to 200,000 clones, about nine tenths seen once. Material: peripheral blood. The clonotype originates from a man between 65 and 85 years old with active or convalescent COVID-19. The genes are TRBV6-5 and TRBJ2-5, with D possibly matching TRBD1 (5 bases). This CDR3 is CASSYSGRAETQYF. CDR3 in DNA: TGTGCCAGCAGTTACTCCGGCAGGGCGGAGACCCAGTACTTC.